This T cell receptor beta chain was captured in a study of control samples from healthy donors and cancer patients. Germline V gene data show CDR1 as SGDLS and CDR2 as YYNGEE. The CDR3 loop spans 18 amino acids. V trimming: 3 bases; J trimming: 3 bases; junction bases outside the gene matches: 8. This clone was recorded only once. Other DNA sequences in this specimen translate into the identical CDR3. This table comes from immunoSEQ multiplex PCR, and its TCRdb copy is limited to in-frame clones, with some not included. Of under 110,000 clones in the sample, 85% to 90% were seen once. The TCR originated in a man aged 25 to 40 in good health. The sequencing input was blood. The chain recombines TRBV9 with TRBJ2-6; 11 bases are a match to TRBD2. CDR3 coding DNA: TGTGCCAGCAGCGCAGGTAGCGGGGGGGCGGGTGGGGCCAACGTCCTGACTTTC. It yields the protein CASSAGSGGAGGANVLTF.